The clone carrying this T cell receptor beta chain was observed a few times. Its matching antigen is unknown. The data stem from a study of T cells in Graves' hyperthyroidism and ophthalmopathy. Subjects aged 18 to 65 presented with newly diagnosed hyperthyroidism of less than 2 months' duration. Broader study findings: Expanded thyroid clonotypes (above 0.001) were mostly also found in blood. Ophthalmopathy was model-predicted a median 6.5 months pre-onset.

J was trimmed by 10 bases and V by 5 bases; bases with no gene match: 14. The CDR3 has 15 amino acids. Looked up from germline, CDR1 is SEHNR and CDR2 is FQNEAQ (reference sequence). What was amplified from RNA transcripts were TCR beta CDR3 regions. RT-PCR in the first round (using the HTBI primer set) targeted the TCR CDR3. TCRdb analysed the multiplex PCR reads with MiXCR anew, one entry per CDR3 protein. The repertoire holds around 280,000 distinct CDR3 sequences, with roughly 15% as singletons. The clonotype was recovered from a middle-aged woman with Graves' hyperthyroidism. The source material was blood. This chain joins TRBV7-9 and TRBJ2-4; TRBD1 aligns across 7 bases. CDR3 sequence (DNA): TGTGCCAGCAGCAGAGATTTGACAGGGCCGGAGATTCAGTACTTC. Encoded protein: CASSRDLTGPEIQYF.